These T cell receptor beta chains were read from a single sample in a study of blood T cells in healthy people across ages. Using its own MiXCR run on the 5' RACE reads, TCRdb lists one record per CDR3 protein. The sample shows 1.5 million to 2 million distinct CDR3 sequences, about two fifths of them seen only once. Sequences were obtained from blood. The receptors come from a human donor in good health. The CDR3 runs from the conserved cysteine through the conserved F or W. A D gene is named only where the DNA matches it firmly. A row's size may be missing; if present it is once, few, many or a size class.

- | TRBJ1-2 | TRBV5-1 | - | CASSSSTGINYGYTF | TGCGCCAGCAGCTCATCAACAGGGATTAACTATGGCTACACCTTC
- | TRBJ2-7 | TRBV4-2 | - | CASSRDDRNYEQYF | TGTGCCAGCAGCCGCGACGACAGGAACTACGAGCAGTACTTC
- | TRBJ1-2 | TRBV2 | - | CASSEGRDINYGYTF | TGTGCCAGCAGTGAAGGGAGGGATATTAACTATGGCTACACCTTC
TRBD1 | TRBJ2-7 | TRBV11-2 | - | CASSEGQGVPYEQYF | TGTGCCAGCAGCGAGGGACAGGGGGTCCCCTACGAGCAGTACTTC
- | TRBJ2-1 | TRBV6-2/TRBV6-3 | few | CASSKDTYNEQFF | TGTGCCAGCAGTAAAGACACTTACAATGAGCAGTTCTTC
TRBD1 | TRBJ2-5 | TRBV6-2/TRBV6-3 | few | CASSYRDREAETQYF | TGTGCCAGCAGTTACCGGGACAGGGAGGCAGAGACCCAGTACTTC
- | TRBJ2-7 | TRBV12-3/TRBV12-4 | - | CASSLRGVPREQYF | TGTGCCAGCAGTTTGAGGGGGGTTCCTCGCGAGCAGTACTTC
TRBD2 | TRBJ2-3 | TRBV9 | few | CASSVDPRASGGAERDTQYF | TGTGCCAGCAGCGTCGACCCTCGAGCGAGCGGGGGGGCAGAACGAGATACGCAGTATTTT
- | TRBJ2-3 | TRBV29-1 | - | CSVVKGVATDTQYF | TGCAGCGTTGTTAAGGGGGTCGCAACAGATACGCAGTATTTT
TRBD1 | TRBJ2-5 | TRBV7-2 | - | CASSLDRAKETQYF | TGTGCCAGCAGCTTGGACAGGGCGAAAGAGACCCAGTACTTC
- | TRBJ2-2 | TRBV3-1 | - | CAGSQAARGTGELFF | TGTGCCGGCAGCCAAGCGGCTCGTGGCACCGGGGAGCTGTTTTTT
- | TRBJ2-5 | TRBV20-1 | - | CSARDHGRIQETQYF | TGCAGTGCTAGAGATCATGGTAGGATCCAAGAGACCCAGTACTTC
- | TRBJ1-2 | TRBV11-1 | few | CASSPGYGGGYTF | TGTGCCAGCAGCCCTGGCTATGGGGGCGGCTACACCTTC
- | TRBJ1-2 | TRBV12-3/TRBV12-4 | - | CASSLPGISYGYTF | TGTGCCAGCAGTTTACCGGGAATTAGCTATGGCTACACCTTC
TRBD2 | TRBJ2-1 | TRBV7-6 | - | CASSAAAGVTTQMYRSYNEQFF | TGTGCCAGCAGCGCCGCTGCGGGGGTGACGACCCAAATGTATAGGTCCTACAATGAGCAGTTCTTC
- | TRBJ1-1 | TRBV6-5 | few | CASSYDRYTEAFF | TGTGCCAGCAGTTACGACAGGTACACTGAAGCTTTCTTT
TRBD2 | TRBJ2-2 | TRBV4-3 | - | CASSPYGLAGELFF | TGCGCCAGCAGCCCCTATGGACTAGCGGGGGAGCTGTTTTTT
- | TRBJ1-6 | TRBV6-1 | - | CASSRSGTEDNSPLHF | TGTGCCAGCAGTAGAAGCGGGACCGAGGATAATTCACCCCTCCACTTT
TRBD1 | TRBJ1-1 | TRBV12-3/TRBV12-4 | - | CASSLGHRGFDEAFF | TGTGCCAGCAGTTTAGGACACAGGGGGTTTGATGAAGCTTTCTTT
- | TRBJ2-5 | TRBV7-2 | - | CASSPLGFGSYNEQYF | TGTGCCAGCAGCCCCCTAGGGTTTGGTTCCTACAATGAGCAGTACTTC
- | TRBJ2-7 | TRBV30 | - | CAWSVTGVEQYF | TGTGCCTGGAGTGTAACCGGGGTCGAGCAGTACTTC
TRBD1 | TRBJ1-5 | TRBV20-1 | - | CSAPQRGHGKNQPQHF | TGCAGTGCCCCGCAGAGGGGGCATGGGAAAAATCAGCCCCAGCATTTT
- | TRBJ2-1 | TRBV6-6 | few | CASNPTRTPETQFF | TGTGCCAGCAATCCGACCCGGACTCCAGAGACCCAGTTCTTC
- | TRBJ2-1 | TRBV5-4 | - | CASSSQINEQFF | TGTGCCAGCAGCTCTCAGATAAATGAGCAGTTCTTC
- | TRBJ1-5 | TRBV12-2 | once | CASRPRGDQPQHF | TGTGCAAGTCGCCCCAGGGGCGATCAGCCCCAGCATTTT
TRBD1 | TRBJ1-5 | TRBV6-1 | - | CASSDRPGTDYQPQHF | TGTGCCAGCAGTGATCGACCCGGGACAGATTATCAGCCCCAGCATTTT
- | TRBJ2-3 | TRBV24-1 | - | CATSGRGTDTQYF | TGTGCCACCAGTGGCAGGGGCACAGATACGCAGTATTTT
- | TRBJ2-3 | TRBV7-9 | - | CASSLRRRDPQGSDTQYF | TGTGCCAGCAGCTTAAGACGCCGGGACCCCCAAGGATCAGATACGCAGTATTTT
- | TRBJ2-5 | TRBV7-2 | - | CASSLAWDFGQETQYF | TGTGCCAGCAGCTTAGCTTGGGACTTCGGACAAGAGACCCAGTACTTC
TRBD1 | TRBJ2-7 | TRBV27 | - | CASSFIGTGRDEQYF | TGTGCCAGTAGTTTCATTGGGACAGGGCGCGACGAGCAGTACTTC
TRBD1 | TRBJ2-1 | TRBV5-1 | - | CASSPELGQLYNEQFF | TGCGCCAGCAGCCCGGAGTTGGGACAGCTTTACAATGAGCAGTTCTTC
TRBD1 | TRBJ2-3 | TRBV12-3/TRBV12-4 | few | CASSRDGTADTDTQYF | TGTGCCAGCAGTAGGGACGGGACAGCCGATACAGATACGCAGTATTTT
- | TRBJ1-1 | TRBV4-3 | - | CASSRGLGTPLPAFF | TGCGCCAGCAGCCGAGGATTAGGTACCCCACTGCCAGCTTTCTTT
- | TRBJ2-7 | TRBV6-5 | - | CASSYGALLSYEQYF | TGTGCCAGCAGTTACGGGGCCCTCCTTTCCTACGAGCAGTACTTC
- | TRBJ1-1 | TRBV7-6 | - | CASSPVGSNTEAFF | TGTGCCAGCAGCCCCGTAGGGTCTAACACTGAAGCTTTCTTT
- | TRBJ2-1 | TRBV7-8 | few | CASTFHNEQFF | TGTGCCAGCACCTTTCACAATGAGCAGTTCTTC
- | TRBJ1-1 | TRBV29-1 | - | CSVDPGSGGTEAFF | TGCAGCGTTGACCCAGGGTCGGGAGGAACTGAAGCTTTCTTT
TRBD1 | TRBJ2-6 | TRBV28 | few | CASSSPGGSGANVLTF | TGTGCCAGCAGTTCCCCAGGGGGCTCTGGGGCCAACGTCCTGACTTTC
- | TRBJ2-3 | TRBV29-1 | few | CSVEDRPSDTQYF | TGCAGCGTTGAAGATCGCCCGTCAGATACGCAGTATTTT
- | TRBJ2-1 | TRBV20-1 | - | CSASGFGGGPVLGNEQFF | TGCAGTGCTAGTGGGTTTGGGGGGGGCCCTGTTTTGGGTAATGAGCAGTTCTTC
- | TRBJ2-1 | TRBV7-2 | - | CASSLSVSYNEQFF | TGTGCCAGCAGCTTAAGCGTGTCCTACAATGAGCAGTTCTTC
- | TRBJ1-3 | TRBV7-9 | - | CASSSSGFGNTIYF | TGTGCCAGCAGCTCATCGGGTTTCGGAAACACCATATATTTT
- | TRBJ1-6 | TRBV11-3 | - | CASTQRGGPYNSPLHF | TGTGCCAGCACCCAAAGAGGGGGACCGTATAATTCACCCCTCCACTTT
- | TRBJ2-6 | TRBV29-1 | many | CSVSPTGANVLTF | TGCAGCGTTAGCCCCACTGGGGCCAACGTCCTGACTTTC
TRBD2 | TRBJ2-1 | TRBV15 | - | CATSVIKGLAGMDNEQFF | TGTGCCACCAGCGTGATAAAGGGACTAGCGGGGATGGACAATGAGCAGTTCTTC
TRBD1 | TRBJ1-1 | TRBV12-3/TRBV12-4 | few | CASKWGTGVDTEAFF | TGTGCCAGCAAGTGGGGGACAGGGGTGGACACTGAAGCTTTCTTT
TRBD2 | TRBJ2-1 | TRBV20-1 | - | CSARVPAGGLNEQFF | TGCAGTGCTAGGGTTCCAGCGGGGGGGCTCAATGAGCAGTTCTTC
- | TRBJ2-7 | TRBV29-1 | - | CSVVPSASSYEQYF | TGCAGCGTTGTTCCGTCAGCCAGCTCCTACGAGCAGTACTTC
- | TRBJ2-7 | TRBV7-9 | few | CASSPQGPEQYF | TGCGCCAGCAGTCCTCAGGGACCAGAGCAGTACTTC